These 19 T cell receptor beta chains were sequenced from one sample in a study of blood T cell repertoires in COVID-19. The data were produced by immunoSEQ multiplex PCR, yet TCRdb's version contains in-frame clones alone and is incomplete. The sample has 180,000 or so clones; approximately 80% are singletons. The specimen was PBMCs or T cells enriched from blood (not recorded which). Receptor source: a man between 60 and 70 years old who had been exposed to COVID-19.

This sequence joins TRBV30 and TRBJ1-4; D is unresolved. The germline gives CDR1 GTSNPN, CDR2 SVGIG (reference sequence). Trimming took 2 bases from V and 0 from J, leaving 13 bases between them. This CDR3 comprises 16 residues. The CDR3 sequence is CAWSRPGIPTNEKLFF. DNA of the CDR3: TGTGCCTGGAGTCGTCCGGGGATCCCAACTAATGAAAAACTGTTTTTT. The entire variable domain, with the rest obtained from reference TRBV30 and TRBJ1-4, is as follows: SQTIHQWPATLVQPVGSPLSLECTVEGTSNPNLYWYRQAAGRGLQLLFYSVGIGQISSEVPQNLSASRPQDRQFILSSKKLLLSDSGFYLCAWSRPGIPTNEKLFFGSGTQLSVL.

The rearrangement uses TRBV11-3 and TRBJ2-7; D is undetermined. The CDR3 has 12 residues. Germline CDR1 SGHNT, CDR2 YENEEA. Trimming pared 1 base from V and 3 bases from J, leaving 4 bases between. The CDR3 DNA sequence: TGTGCCAGCAGCTTAGGTAGCTACGAGCAGTACTTC. Residues: CASSLGSYEQYF.

This chain connects TRBV7-3 to TRBJ2-2; possibly TRBD2 for D (5 bases). The CDR3 spans 14 residues. Trimming shortened V by 3 bases and J by 0 bases, and 5 bases separated the two germline ends. Germline assignment: CDR1 SGHTA and CDR2 FQGTGA. As DNA, the CDR3 is TGTGCCAGCAGCTTGAGGGCGAACACCGGGGAGCTGTTTTTT. Encoded protein: CASSLRANTGELFF.

The chain has TRBV25-1 and TRBJ1-5; a weak D match, TRBD1 (6 bases). The length of the CDR3 is 14 residues. The germline CDR1 and CDR2 sequences are MGHDK and SYGVNS. V was trimmed by 6 bases and J by 3 bases, leaving 12 bases between them. CDR3 DNA: TGTGCCAGCAGACCACAGGGATACAATCAGCCCCAGCATTTT. Protein sequence: CASRPQGYNQPQHF. The whole variable domain, filled in from reference TRBV25-1 and TRBJ1-5, reads EADIYQTPRYLVIGTGKKITLECSQTMGHDKMYWYQQDPGMELHLIHYSYGVNSTEKGDLSSESTVSRIRTEHFPLTLESARPSHTSQYLCASRPQGYNQPQHFGDGTRLSIL.

The chain carries TRBV7-3 and TRBJ1-6, with TRBD1 as a possible D gene (6 bases). The germline V gene encodes CDR1 SGHTA and CDR2 FQGTGA. V lost 2 bases to trimming and J lost 7 bases, with 12 bases between them. This CDR3 has 15 amino acids. In nucleotides, the CDR3 is TGTGCCAGCAGCTTAGAAAGACAGGAGAATTCACCCCTCCACTTT. It translates to CASSLERQENSPLHF.

V gene TRBV6-1 combines with J gene TRBJ1-3; no clear D gene. CDR3 length: 13 residues. CDR1 is MNHNS and CDR2 is SASEGT in the germline V gene. V lost 3 bases to trimming and J lost 4 bases, with 7 bases between them. CDR3 sequence: CASSDGRGNTIYF. CDR3 DNA: TGTGCCAGCAGTGATGGTCGGGGAAACACCATATATTTT.

There are many counts of this clone. The rearrangement links TRBV7-2 to TRBJ1-6; 8 bases agree with TRBD1. The ends lost 2 bases at V and 6 bases at J; junction bases unmatched: 0. The CDR3 sequence is 14 residues long. Germline V gene lookup returns CDR1 SGHTA and CDR2 FQGNSA. The CDR3 region is CASSLQGANSPLHF. For the CDR3, the DNA is TGTGCCAGCAGCTTACAGGGGGCTAATTCACCCCTCCACTTT.

A single count supports this clone. The chain employs TRBV28 and TRBJ2-7; a weak D match, TRBD1 (6 bases). Trimming removed 6 bases at V and 2 bases at J, with 8 bases between. Looked up from germline, CDR1 is MDHEN and CDR2 is SYDVKM. CDR3 size: 12 residues. The CDR3 reads CASRSGAYEQYF. In DNA, the CDR3 is TGTGCCAGCAGGTCAGGGGCCTACGAGCAGTACTTC.

The chain employs TRBV6-4 and TRBJ1-6; the D gene is possibly TRBD1 (6 bases). The germline gives CDR1 MRHNA, CDR2 SNTAGT. This CDR3 is built from 13 residues. V lost 3 bases and J 7 bases, leaving 7 bases between the germline ends. CDR3 bases: TGTGCCAGCAGTGAGCAGGGGAATTCACCCCTCCACTTT. Translated, it gives CASSEQGNSPLHF.

This sequence joins TRBV27 and TRBJ1-3, with D perhaps matching TRBD1 (6 bases). This CDR3 contains 14 residues. V dropped 5 bases and J dropped 2 bases, with 10 bases sitting between them. The germline CDR1 and CDR2 sequences are MNHEY and SMNVEV (reference sequence). The CDR3 spells CASSRPGAGNTIYF. CDR3 nucleotides: TGTGCCAGCAGTCGTCCAGGGGCTGGAAACACCATATATTTT.

The chain uses TRBV7-9 and TRBJ1-5; 9 bases match TRBD1. The CDR3 covers 17 residues. Germline assignment: CDR1 SEHNR and CDR2 FQNEAQ (reference sequence). The V gene end was trimmed by 5 bases and the J gene end by 3 bases; junction bases not matched to a gene: 11. CDR3 region: CASSDTDRGADNQPQHF. CDR3 nucleotides: TGTGCCAGCAGCGATACAGACAGGGGGGCCGACAATCAGCCCCAGCATTTT. The full variable domain, rest sourced from reference TRBV7-9 and TRBJ1-5, is DTGVSQNPRHKITKRGQNVTFRCDPISEHNRLYWYRQTLGQGPEFLTYFQNEAQLEKSRLLSDRFSAERPKGSFSTLEIQRTEQGDSAMYLCASSDTDRGADNQPQHFGDGTRLSIL.

CDR3 sequence reads: CASSFQGYYGYTF. CDR3 sequence (DNA): TGTGCCAGCAGTTTCCAGGGATACTATGGCTACACCTTC. This chain uses TRBV6-5 with TRBJ1-2, with D maybe TRBD1 (5 bases). V dropped 4 bases and J dropped 3 bases, with 9 bases sitting between them. Germline V CDR1 and CDR2: MNHEY, SVGAGI. CDR3 size: 13 residues.

The chain combines TRBV6-5 with TRBJ2-6, with 7 positions matching TRBD1. From germline, CDR1 is MNHEY and CDR2 SVGAGI. The CDR3 runs to 14 residues. This chain's CDR3 is CAGTGAGGANVLTF. CDR3 nucleotides: TGTGCGGGAACAGGGGCAGGTGGGGCCAACGTCCTGACTTTC.

This chain connects TRBV30 to TRBJ1-2; no firm D call. Germline V gives CDR1 GTSNPN, CDR2 SVGIG (reference sequence). The CDR3 extends over 12 amino acids. V lost 3 bases and J 8 bases, leaving 13 bases between the germline ends. In DNA form, the CDR3 reads TGTGCCTGGAGGATGAGCGGCGGAGGCTACACCTTC. It translates to CAWRMSGGGYTF.

The chain couples TRBV5-6 to TRBJ2-5, with D perhaps matching TRBD1 (7 bases). V gave up 3 bases and J gave up 7 bases, with 25 bases separating them. This CDR3 has 17 amino acids. CDR1 is SGHDT and CDR2 is YYEEEE in the germline V gene. CDR3 loop: CASSSLNATGTSGTQYF. The CDR3 DNA sequence: TGTGCCAGCAGCTCCCTAAACGCGACAGGGACTTCAGGGACCCAGTACTTC.

The chain carries TRBV5-1 and TRBJ2-3; D might be TRBD2 (6 bases). The V gene's germline CDR1 is SGHRS and CDR2 YFSETQ. V was shortened by 4 bases and J by 6 bases, with 12 bases between the two germline ends. This CDR3 contains 13 residues. CDR3 residues: CASSKDYPDTQYF. The CDR3 nucleotides are TGCGCCAGCAGCAAGGACTATCCCGATACGCAGTATTTT.

V is TRBV6-5 and J is TRBJ2-3; 7 nucleotides agree with TRBD1. V lost 6 bases, J lost 3 bases, and 6 bases stayed unmatched. The CDR3 is 14 residues long. CDR1 and CDR2 from the germline V gene are MNHEY and SVGAGI. The CDR3 sequence: CASRQGVRTDTQYF. In DNA form, the CDR3 reads TGTGCCAGCAGGCAGGGGGTGAGGACAGATACGCAGTATTTT.

The chain employs TRBV3-1 (or the pseudogene TRBV3-2) and TRBJ2-2; 11 nucleotides agree with TRBD2. The germline CDR1 and CDR2 sequences are LGHDT and YNNKEL (reference sequence). CDR3 length equals 14 residues. The V segment lost 6 bases and the J segment 8 bases; nucleotides outside the gene matches: 5. CDR3 bases: TGTGCCAGCAGGTCGTCTAGCGGGAGGGGGGAGCTGTTTTTT. Protein: CASRSSSGRGELFF.

The genes are TRBV14 and TRBJ2-7; D is ambiguous. Trimming pared 5 bases from V and 5 bases from J, leaving 16 bases between. CDR1 and CDR2 from the germline V gene are SGHDN and FVKESK. CDR3 size: 14 residues. The CDR3 nucleotides read TGTGCCAGCAGCTCCTACGCCGGGTCCCACGAGCAGTACTTC. Its protein product is CASSSYAGSHEQYF.